This T cell receptor (beta chain) originates from a study of CD8 T cells in ankylosing spondylitis. Germline V gene lookup returns CDR1 LGHNA and CDR2 YNFKEQ. V was trimmed by 4 bases and J by 9 bases, leaving 16 bases between them. The length of the CDR3 is 14 residues. This clonotype was counted only a few times. Its target is not known. Study outcomes and limitations: Disease-linked clones, CD8+, were relatively rare in peripheral blood. Disease-associated clones were reportedly significantly overrepresented in matched ankylosing spondylitis synovial fluid. A TCR beta motif of eight highly homologous variants appeared characteristic of ankylosing spondylitis blood. Some of the motif variants had earlier been found in reactive arthritis patients' fluid and blood.

TCRdb re-called the 5' RACE reads with MiXCR, one entry per CDR3 protein. This sample has about 210,000 distinct CDR3 sequences, with more than 5.5% found just once. The chain employs TRBV4-2 and TRBJ1-3, with D maybe TRBD1 (6 bases). The sample consisted of blood, either unsorted or a sorted T cell fraction (not recorded which). This clonotype originated in a male donor with ankylosing spondylitis. The DNA of the CDR3 is TGTGCCAGCAGCCTAGGGGGTGTTTCAGGCACCATATATTTT. Its protein product is CASSLGGVSGTIYF.